This is a list of T cell receptor beta chains from one sample in a study of T cell responses to AZD1222 COVID-19 vaccine. Sequenced by immunoSEQ multiplex PCR; TCRdb stores in-frame clones only, minus some. Of nearly 110,000 clones in the sample, about 92% were seen once. Sample: peripheral blood, taken 28 days after the second AZD1222 dose. The receptors here all came from an adult who received the AZD1222 COVID-19 vaccine. The CDR3 runs from the conserved cysteine through the conserved F or W. The D gene is left open where the match is weak. The size of a clone is reported for some rows only, either as once, few or many, or as a class for expanded clones.

>TRBV6-5|TRBJ1-2|.|.
CASKDRPANYGYTF
TGTGCCAGCAAGGACCGACCGGCTAACTATGGCTACACCTTC
>TRBV15|TRBJ1-5|medium-sized|.
CATTDGGYSNQPQHF
TGTGCCACAACCGACGGAGGTTATAGCAATCAGCCCCAGCATTTT
>TRBV6-5|TRBJ2-5|.|.
CASSYGASQETQYF
TGTGCCAGCAGTTACGGGGCGAGCCAAGAGACCCAGTACTTC
>TRBV6-5|TRBJ2-1|.|.
CASSWDNEQFF
TGTGCCAGCAGTTGGGACAATGAGCAGTTCTTC
>TRBV18|TRBJ2-7|.|TRBD1
CASSRDRQTYEQYF
TGTGCCAGCTCCCGGGACAGGCAAACCTACGAGCAGTACTTC
>TRBV7-2|TRBJ2-7|.|.
CASSPGWGAHEQYF
TGTGCCAGCAGCCCCGGTTGGGGGGCCCACGAGCAGTACTTC
>TRBV27|TRBJ1-1|.|.
CASWGQRNTEAFF
TGTGCCAGCTGGGGACAAAGAAACACTGAAGCTTTCTTT
>TRBV6-1|TRBJ1-3|.|.
CASSDLQLYSGNTIYF
TGTGCCAGCAGTGACCTGCAGCTTTACTCTGGAAACACCATATATTTT
>TRBV9|TRBJ1-2|.|TRBD1
CASSGSGTADGYTF
TGTGCCAGCAGCGGTTCCGGGACAGCCGATGGCTACACCTTC
>TRBV13|TRBJ1-2|.|TRBD1
CAGSSDRSNYGYTF
TGTGCCGGGTCGTCGGACAGGTCTAACTATGGCTACACCTTC
>TRBV24-1|TRBJ2-2|.|.
CATSDFGDAGELFF
TGTGCCACCAGTGATTTTGGGGACGCCGGGGAGCTGTTTTTT